These T cell receptor beta chains were read from a single sample in a study of blood T cell repertoires in COVID-19. Generated by immunoSEQ multiplex PCR, the TCRdb table keeps only in-frame clones and is missing some. The table shows about 42,000 clones, with 80% to 90% occurring only once. The material sequenced was peripheral blood. The receptors were gathered from a man aged 30 to 45 with active or convalescent COVID-19. Both conserved end residues are part of each CDR3. A D gene is named only where the DNA matches it firmly. A clone size is listed for some rows: how often the clone was seen (once, few, many), or a class if it is expanded.

>TRBV30|TRBJ2-3|TRBD2|NA
CAWTGLIADTQYF
TGTGCCTGGACGGGACTAATTGCAGATACGCAGTATTTT
>TRBV18|TRBJ1-3|NA|NA
CASSQNPTGSGNTIYF
TGTGCCAGCTCACAAAACCCGACAGGCTCTGGAAACACCATATATTTT
>TRBV27|TRBJ2-7|TRBD1|few
CASRPHFGQGAVEQYF
TGTGCCAGCCGCCCCCACTTTGGGCAGGGGGCGGTCGAGCAGTACTTC
>TRBV10-2|TRBJ1-1|TRBD1|NA
CAITSLGTGNTEAFF
TGCGCCATCACCTCCCTGGGGACAGGGAACACTGAAGCTTTCTTT
>TRBV19|TRBJ2-1|NA|once
CASSLSSVGYNEQFF
TGTGCCAGTAGTCTTAGTAGCGTGGGCTACAATGAGCAGTTCTTC
>TRBV19|TRBJ2-2|NA|NA
CATHSRDTGELFF
TGTGCCACCCATAGTCGGGATACCGGGGAGCTGTTTTTT
>TRBV19|TRBJ1-3|NA|NA
CASEIRTTSGNTIYF
TGTGCCAGTGAAATCAGAACTACCTCTGGAAACACCATATATTTT
>TRBV6-5|TRBJ1-3|NA|NA
CASTPGAGNKNTIYF
TGTGCCAGCACTCCTGGGGCAGGGAACAAAAACACCATATATTTT
>TRBV6-6|TRBJ2-7|NA|NA
CASSAGQYSSYEQYF
TGTGCCAGCAGTGCGGGACAGTATTCATCCTACGAGCAGTACTTC
>TRBV14|TRBJ1-6|NA|NA
CASSPGQLKYNSPLHF
TGTGCCAGCAGCCCTGGACAGTTAAAGTATAATTCACCCCTCCACTTT
>TRBV27|TRBJ2-2|TRBD1|NA
CASSFRQGARTGELFF
TGTGCCAGCAGTTTTCGCCAGGGGGCTCGCACCGGGGAGCTGTTTTTT
>TRBV5-4|TRBJ1-3|NA|NA
CASSWDISSGNTIYF
TGTGCCAGCAGTTGGGACATAAGTTCTGGAAACACCATATATTTT
>TRBV7-9|TRBJ2-4|TRBD1|NA
CASSLRTGDRGQKNIQYF
TGTGCCAGCAGCTTACGCACTGGGGACAGGGGGCAGAAAAACATTCAGTACTTC
>TRBV5-4|TRBJ2-7|NA|NA
CASSAGQKREQYF
TGTGCCAGCAGCGCCGGACAGAAGAGGGAGCAGTACTTC
>TRBV11-3|TRBJ2-1|TRBD2|NA
CASSSGLADLHDEQFF
TGTGCCAGCAGCTCCGGACTAGCGGACTTGCACGATGAGCAGTTCTTC
>TRBV6-5|TRBJ1-1|TRBD1|NA
CASSRDRASEAFF
TGTGCCAGCAGCCGGGACAGGGCGTCCGAAGCTTTCTTT